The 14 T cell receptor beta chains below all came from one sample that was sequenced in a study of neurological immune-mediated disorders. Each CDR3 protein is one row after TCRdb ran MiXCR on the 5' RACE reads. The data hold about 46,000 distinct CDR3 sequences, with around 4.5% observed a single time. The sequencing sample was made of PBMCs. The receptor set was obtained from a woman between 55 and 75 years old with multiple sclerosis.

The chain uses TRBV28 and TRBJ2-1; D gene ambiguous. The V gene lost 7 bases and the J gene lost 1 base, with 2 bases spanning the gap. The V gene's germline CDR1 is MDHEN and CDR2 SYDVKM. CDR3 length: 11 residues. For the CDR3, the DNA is TGTGCCAGCAAGTCCTACAATGAGCAGTTCTTC. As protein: CASKSYNEQFF.

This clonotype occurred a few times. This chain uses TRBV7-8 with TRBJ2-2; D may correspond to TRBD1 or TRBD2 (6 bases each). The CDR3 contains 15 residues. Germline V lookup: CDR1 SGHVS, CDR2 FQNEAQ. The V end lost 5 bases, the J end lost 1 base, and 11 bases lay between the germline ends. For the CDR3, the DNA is TGTGCCAGCAGCGGGGGGCGTGGGAACACCGGGGAGCTGTTTTTT. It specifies CASSGGRGNTGELFF.

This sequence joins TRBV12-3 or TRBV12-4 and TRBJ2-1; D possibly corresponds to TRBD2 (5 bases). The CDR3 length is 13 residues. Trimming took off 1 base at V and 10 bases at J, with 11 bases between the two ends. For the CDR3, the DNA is TGTGCCAGCAGTTTAGAGCAGCCGGGGGAGCAGTTCTTC. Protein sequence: CASSLEQPGEQFF.

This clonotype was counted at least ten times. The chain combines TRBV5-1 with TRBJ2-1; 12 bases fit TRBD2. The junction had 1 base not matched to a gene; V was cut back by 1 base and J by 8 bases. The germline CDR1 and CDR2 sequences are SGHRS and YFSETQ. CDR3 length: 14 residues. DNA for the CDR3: TGCGCCAGCAGCTTGACTAGCGGGAGGTATGAGCAGTTCTTC. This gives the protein CASSLTSGRYEQFF. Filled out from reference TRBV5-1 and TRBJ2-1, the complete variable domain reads KAGVTQTPRYLIKTRGQQVTLSCSPISGHRSVSWYQQTPGQGLQFLFEYFSETQRNKGNFPGRFSGRQFSNSRSEMNVSTLELGDSALYLCASSLTSGRYEQFFGPGTRLTVL.

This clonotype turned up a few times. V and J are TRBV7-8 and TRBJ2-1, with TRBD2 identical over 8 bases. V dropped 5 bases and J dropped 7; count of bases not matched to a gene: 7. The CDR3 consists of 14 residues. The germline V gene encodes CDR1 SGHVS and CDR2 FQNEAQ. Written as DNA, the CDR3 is TGTGCCAGCAGCCTGAGCGGGAGTGAAAATGAGCAGTTCTTC. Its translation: CASSLSGSENEQFF.

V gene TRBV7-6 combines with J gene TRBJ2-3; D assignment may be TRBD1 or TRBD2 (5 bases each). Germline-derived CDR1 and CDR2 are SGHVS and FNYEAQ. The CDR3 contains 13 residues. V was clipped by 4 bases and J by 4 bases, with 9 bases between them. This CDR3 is CASSSGTADTQYF. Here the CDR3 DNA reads TGTGCCAGCAGCTCAGGGACGGCAGATACGCAGTATTTT.

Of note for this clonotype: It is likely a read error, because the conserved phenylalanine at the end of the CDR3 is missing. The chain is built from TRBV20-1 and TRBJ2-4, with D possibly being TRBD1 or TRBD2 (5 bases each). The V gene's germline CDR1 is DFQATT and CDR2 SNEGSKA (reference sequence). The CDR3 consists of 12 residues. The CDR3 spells CSPGAAKNIQYN. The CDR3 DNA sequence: TGCAGCCCCGGGGCCGCCAAAAACATTCAGTACAAC.

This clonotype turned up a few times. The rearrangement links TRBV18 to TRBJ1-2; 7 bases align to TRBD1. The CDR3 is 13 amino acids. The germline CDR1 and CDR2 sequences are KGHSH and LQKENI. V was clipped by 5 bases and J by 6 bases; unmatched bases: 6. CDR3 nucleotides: TGTGCCAGCTCATCCACAGGGGAGCATGGCTACACCTTC. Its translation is CASSSTGEHGYTF.

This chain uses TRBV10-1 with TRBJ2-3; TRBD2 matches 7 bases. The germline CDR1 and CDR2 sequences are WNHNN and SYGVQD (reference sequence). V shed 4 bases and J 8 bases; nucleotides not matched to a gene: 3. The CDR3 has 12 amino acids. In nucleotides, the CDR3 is TGCGCCAGCAGTGGTACTAGCGCTACGCAGTATTTT. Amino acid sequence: CASSGTSATQYF.

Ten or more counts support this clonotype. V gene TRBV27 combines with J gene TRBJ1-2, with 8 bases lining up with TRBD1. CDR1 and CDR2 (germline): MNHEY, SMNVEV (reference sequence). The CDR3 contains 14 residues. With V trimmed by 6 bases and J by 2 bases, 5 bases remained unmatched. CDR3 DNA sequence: TGTGCCAGCAGACGGGGACAGGCAAACTATGGCTACACCTTC. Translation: CASRRGQANYGYTF.

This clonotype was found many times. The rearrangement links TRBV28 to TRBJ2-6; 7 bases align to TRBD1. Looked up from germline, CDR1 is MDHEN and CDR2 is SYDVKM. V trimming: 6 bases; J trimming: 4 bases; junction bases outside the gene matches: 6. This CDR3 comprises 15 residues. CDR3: CASSRQGSGANVLTF. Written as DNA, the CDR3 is TGTGCCAGCAGCCGACAGGGCTCCGGGGCCAACGTCCTGACTTTC.

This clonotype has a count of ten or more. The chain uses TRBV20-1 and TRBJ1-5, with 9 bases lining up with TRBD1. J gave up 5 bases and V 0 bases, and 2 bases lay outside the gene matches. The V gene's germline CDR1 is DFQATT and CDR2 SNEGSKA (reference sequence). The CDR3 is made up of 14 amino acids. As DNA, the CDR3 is TGCAGTGCTAGAGAAACAGGGGGCGATCAGCCCCAGCATTTT. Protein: CSARETGGDQPQHF.

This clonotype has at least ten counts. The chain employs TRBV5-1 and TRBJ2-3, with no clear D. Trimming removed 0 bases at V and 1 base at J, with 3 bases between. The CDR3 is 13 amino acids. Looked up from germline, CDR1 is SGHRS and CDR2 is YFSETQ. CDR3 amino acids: CASSLGGTDTQYF. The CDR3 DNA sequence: TGCGCCAGCAGCTTGGGGGGCACAGATACGCAGTATTTT.

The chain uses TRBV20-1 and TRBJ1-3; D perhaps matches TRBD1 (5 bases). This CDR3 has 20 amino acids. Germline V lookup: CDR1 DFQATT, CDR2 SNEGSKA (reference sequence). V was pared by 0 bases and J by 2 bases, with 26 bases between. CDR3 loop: CSARDARGYSTPFAGNTIYF. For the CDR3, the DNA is TGCAGTGCTAGAGACGCAAGGGGCTATTCGACCCCCTTTGCTGGAAACACCATATATTTT.